The T cell receptor (beta chain) described here comes from a study of T cells in Graves' hyperthyroidism and ophthalmopathy. Study-level findings and limits: Most thyroid clonotypes that were expanded above 0.001 also turned up in blood.

The CDR3 is 12 residues long. Germline assignment: CDR1 DFQATT and CDR2 SNEGSKA (reference sequence). The sample holds many counts of this clonotype. What it binds is not known. A read error may produce the germline difference seen at one junction end. There were TCR beta CDR3 regions amplified from RNA transcripts. TCR CDR3 underwent first-round RT-PCR with the HTBI primer set. TCRdb reprocessed the multiplex PCR reads via MiXCR and lists one record per CDR3 protein. The sample comprises approximately 710,000 distinct CDR3 sequences, 15% to 20% of which are singletons, and around 15% rests with the top ten. Hyperthyroidism of Graves' type that showed no ophthalmopathy progression within 18 months was stable. Patients were excluded because of uncontrolled infection, other autoimmune disease, pregnancy or lactation.

The chain recombines TRBV20-1 with TRBJ2-7; TRBD2 matches 11 bases. What was sequenced was blood. This sequence originates from a man aged 50 or older with Graves' hyperthyroidism. The CDR3 protein is CSTSGSSYEQYF. For the CDR3, the DNA is TGCAGTACTAGCGGGAGTTCTTACGAGCAGTACTTC.